These T cell receptor beta chains were read from a single sample in a study of shared clonotypes between healthy human individuals. The method was immunoSEQ multiplex PCR; TCRdb's version includes in-frame clones alone and lacks a portion of them. Found here are some 900,000 clones, about 80% of them singletons; the top ten hold roughly 1.5%. The specimen was memory CD4+ T cells sorted from blood. These receptors came from a man younger than 35 in good health. Each CDR3 is given with its conserved first and last residue. Each record gives: J gene, clone size, D gene, V gene, CDR3 protein, CDR3 DNA. A D gene is named only where the DNA matches it firmly. A clone size is listed for some rows: how often the clone was seen (once, few, many), or a class if it is expanded.

TRBJ1-5,NA,TRBD1,TRBV19,CASSPQDRGWGQPQHF,TGTGCCAGTAGTCCCCAGGACAGGGGTTGGGGTCAGCCCCAGCATTTT
TRBJ2-1,NA,NA,TRBV6-1,CASRLYNEQFF,TGTGCCAGCCGACTATACAATGAGCAGTTCTTC
TRBJ1-6,NA,NA,TRBV30,CAWSTSLGSPLHF,TGTGCCTGGAGTACCTCACTGGGATCACCCCTCCACTTT
TRBJ1-2,many,NA,TRBV27,CASRPNGGYGYTF,TGTGCCAGCAGACCTAATGGGGGCTATGGCTACACCTTC
TRBJ1-1,NA,TRBD1,TRBV6-1,CASNLPDRPTTAFF,TGTGCCAGCAATCTCCCGGACAGGCCCACCACCGCTTTCTTT
TRBJ2-7,many,TRBD2,TRBV7-2,CASSFTSGNEEQYF,TGTGCCAGCAGCTTTACTAGCGGGAATGAAGAGCAGTACTTC
TRBJ2-7,NA,NA,TRBV7-2,CASSLSSGALYEQYF,TGTGCCAGCAGCTTAAGTTCGGGGGCCCTCTACGAGCAGTACTTC
TRBJ1-2,NA,NA,TRBV18,CASSPGEGYGYTF,TGTGCCAGCTCACCGGGGGAAGGCTATGGCTACACCTTC
TRBJ2-7,NA,TRBD1,TRBV5-1,CASSTERQGAKDEQYF,TGCGCCAGCAGCACCGAACGACAGGGGGCGAAGGACGAGCAGTACTTC
TRBJ2-6,NA,NA,TRBV5-1,CASSYQGDGANVLTF,TGCGCCAGCAGCTACCAGGGTGATGGGGCCAACGTCCTGACCTTC
TRBJ2-7,NA,NA,TRBV2,CASSDREEYEQYF,TGTGCCAGCAGTGACAGGGAGGAGTACGAGCAGTACTTC
TRBJ2-4,NA,NA,TRBV20-1,CSAGPRDIQYF,TGCAGTGCTGGACCGAGGGACATTCAGTACTTC
TRBJ1-1,NA,NA,TRBV12-5,CASFPLWESMNTEAFF,TGTGCTAGTTTCCCTCTCTGGGAGTCAATGAACACTGAAGCTTTCTTT
TRBJ1-2,many,NA,TRBV5-8,CASSLGLQGPAYGYTF,TGTGCCAGCAGCTTGGGCCTACAGGGACCCGCCTATGGCTACACCTTC
TRBJ2-1,NA,TRBD2,TRBV10-2,CASRLAGGSNEQFF,TGCGCCAGCAGACTAGCGGGAGGGAGCAATGAGCAGTTCTTC
TRBJ2-2,NA,NA,TRBV18,CASSPPIGWATIRTGELFF,TGTGCCAGCTCACCCCCTATAGGATGGGCGACCATACGGACCGGGGAGCTGTTTTTT